This T cell receptor (beta chain) was profiled in a study of beta chain features in type 1 diabetes. This clone appeared many times. Its antigen is unidentified. Sorting that relied on CD45RO/CCR7/CD25/CD127/CD95/CD27 yielded CD4+ naive, central memory, regulatory and stem cell-like memory cells. Study-wide findings and caveats: The study found fewer insertions and more deletions at VDJ junctions in type 1 diabetes patients. For Type 1 diabetes patients, all four CD4+ subsets carried TCRB CDR3s that were moderately but significantly shorter.

The CDR3 spans 14 residues. V dropped 2 bases and J dropped 7 bases, with 13 bases sitting between them. Germline CDR1 is SGHDT and CDR2 is YYEEEE. All of the isolated RNA was reverse transcribed, so expressed TCRB transcripts were sequenced. Profiling relied on immunoSEQ multiplex PCR, and the TCRdb table lists in-frame clones only, not all of them. This table has almost 350,000 clones, approximately 9.7% appearing once. The sequence was obtained from a man aged 25-45 years with type 1 diabetes. The sequenced sample consisted of central memory CD4+ T cells from blood. This chain joins TRBV5-6 and TRBJ2-1; D possibly corresponds to TRBD1 (6 bases). The CDR3: CASSFPGTHNEQFF. CDR3 DNA sequence: TGTGCCAGCAGCTTTCCGGGGACACATAATGAGCAGTTCTTC.